Listed here are 5 T cell receptor beta chains from one sample, sequenced in a study of tumor-infiltrating lymphocytes in primary liver carcinoma. Researchers generated TCR beta cDNA from about 460 ng of total RNA, relying on a constant-region primer. What produced the TCR beta libraries was three nested multiplex PCR rounds using slightly modified ARM-PCR. The first two PCR rounds used TRBV1-TRBV30 primers with a Cbeta primer, about 9 cycles each. From the multiplex PCR reads, TCRdb called clonotypes with MiXCR, one entry per CDR3 protein. The data contain some 32,000 distinct CDR3 sequences, 70% to 80% of them seen just once; the ten biggest clones take up under 40%. Extraction of RNA together with DNA used about 17-30 mg of unsorted bulk tissue. Sequenced: liver tumor tissue from sampling region 5. This sample's subset: tumor region T5, tumor centre. The receptors come from a man in his forties with primary liver carcinoma and hepatitis B virus infection.

In the case of this clonotype: At one of its ends the junction is not consistent with the germline gene, which may arise from a read error. This chain connects TRBV4-2 to TRBJ2-7; 9 positions agree with TRBD2. The germline V gene encodes CDR1 LGHNA and CDR2 YNFKEQ. This CDR3 contains 16 residues. CDR3 in amino acids: CASCQAASGVSYDQYF. DNA of the CDR3: TGTGCCAGTTGCCAAGCGGCTAGCGGGGTTTCCTACGATCAGTACTTC.

The chain is built from TRBV5-1 and TRBJ1-1; D may be TRBD1 (5 bases). Germline assignment: CDR1 SGHRS and CDR2 YFSETQ. The CDR3 is 14 amino acids. CDR3 DNA sequence: TGCGTCAACAGCCCATCCTCAGGGCCCGATGAAGCTTTCTTT. Translated: CVNSPSSGPDEAFF.

As concerns this clonotype: Relative to the germline gene, one junction end is altered; a read error may explain this. V is TRBV4-3 and J is TRBJ2-1; 11 bases are shared with TRBD2. Germline values: CDR1 LGHNA, CDR2 YSLEER. This CDR3 spans 16 amino acids. CDR3 region: CARSQGTSGTYNEQFF. CDR3 nucleotides: TGCGCCAGGAGCCAAGGGACTAGCGGCACATACAATGAGCAGTTCTTC.

A note on this clonotype: The CDR3 does not end in the conserved phenylalanine or tryptophan, so this is likely a read error. This sequence joins TRBV12-5 and TRBJ2-7, with 9 positions matching TRBD1. Germline CDR1 is LGHNT and CDR2 is FRNRAP. After removal of 5 bases from V and 3 bases from J, the junction contained 5 bases not matched to a gene. CDR3 length: 14 residues. CDR3 in amino acids: CASGIGQGYYEQYL. In DNA form, the CDR3 reads TGTGCTAGTGGTATAGGACAGGGGTACTACGAGCAGTACCTC.

On this clonotype: A read error may account for a junction end that differs from germline. The CDR3 DNA is TGTGCCAGCAGCCCCGTGGACAGGCTGTCCCAGTATGACTACACCTTC. It specifies CASSPVDRLSQYDYTF. The chain couples TRBV7-9 to TRBJ1-2, with 7 bases matching TRBD1. Germline lookup yields CDR1 SEHNR and CDR2 FQNEAQ (reference sequence). The CDR3 is 16 amino acids.